A selection of T cell receptor beta chains follows, all from one sample in a study of Tregs in tolerant kidney transplant recipients. Clones were read by immunoSEQ multiplex PCR, and TCRdb kept only the in-frame ones, dropping some. The repertoire holds tens of thousands of clones, with less than 95% as singletons. This specimen was Tregs from blood, taken before the transplant. These receptor sequences come from a human donor who received a combined kidney and bone marrow transplant. CDR3s include the opening cysteine and the closing phenylalanine or tryptophan. The order of the fields is V gene, J gene, clone size, D gene, CDR3 protein, CDR3 DNA. D genes are given only for firm matches. Only some rows state a clone size, as once, few, many or a class for expanded clones.

TRBV29-1	TRBJ2-3	NA	TRBD2	CSGTSVLTDTQYF	TGCAGCGGGACTAGCGTCCTCACAGATACGCAGTATTTT
TRBV5-1	TRBJ1-6	NA	TRBD1	CASSLSWTGGLLGSPLHF	TGCGCCAGCAGCTTGTCCTGGACAGGGGGTCTTCTCGGGTCACCCCTCCACTTT
TRBV5-1	TRBJ1-2	NA	TRBD1	CASSSQGGYGYTF	TGCGCCAGCAGCTCTCAGGGGGGTTATGGCTACACCTTC
TRBV28	TRBJ1-5	NA	NA	CASTSPAFGVGSQPQHF	TGTGCCAGCACCTCCCCGGCGTTTGGGGTTGGTAGTCAGCCCCAGCATTTT
TRBV7-9	TRBJ1-2	NA	NA	CASSLEGSLVAVSGYTF	TGTGCCAGCAGCTTAGAAGGTTCTTTGGTGGCAGTCTCTGGCTACACCTTC
TRBV21-1	TRBJ1-2	NA	NA	CASSKAPAPGTDGYTF	TGTGCCAGCAGCAAAGCCCCGGCCCCCGGGACCGATGGCTACACCTTC
TRBV5-5	TRBJ1-3	few	NA	CASRLQVFGNTIYF	TGTGCCAGCAGACTACAGGTATTTGGAAACACCATATATTTT
TRBV6-5	TRBJ2-3	NA	NA	CASRWGEDTQYF	TGTGCCAGCAGGTGGGGGGAAGATACGCAGTATTTT
TRBV5-5	TRBJ1-6	NA	NA	CASSLDVGRSPLHF	TGTGCCAGCAGCTTGGATGTCGGACGGTCACCCCTCCACTTT
TRBV27	TRBJ1-1	NA	NA	CASSLSRDTEAFF	TGTGCCAGCAGTTTATCGAGGGACACTGAAGCTTTCTTT
TRBV18	TRBJ2-7	once	NA	CASSPRSRGHDPYEQYF	TGTGCCAGCTCACCTCGGTCCAGGGGACATGATCCCTACGAGCAGTACTTC
TRBV30	TRBJ2-2	NA	TRBD2	CAWSSLAGGLTGELFF	TGTGCCTGGAGTTCGCTAGCGGGAGGACTAACCGGGGAGCTGTTTTTT
TRBV19	TRBJ2-1	NA	NA	CASSIEGFSEQFF	TGTGCCAGTAGTATAGAAGGGTTCAGTGAGCAGTTCTTC
TRBV4-1	TRBJ1-3	few	TRBD1	CASSRQGVYGNTIYF	TGCGCCAGCAGCCGCCAGGGGGTTTACGGAAACACCATATATTTT
TRBV9	TRBJ1-1	NA	NA	CASSVDQRNTEAFF	TGTGCCAGCAGCGTAGACCAGAGGAACACTGAAGCTTTCTTT
TRBV18	TRBJ2-2	NA	NA	CASSRGTGTGELFF	TGTGCCAGCTCACGAGGGACGGGGACCGGGGAGCTGTTTTTT
TRBV6-5	TRBJ1-5	NA	NA	CASSARGYSNQPQHF	TGTGCCAGCAGTGCCAGGGGTTATAGCAATCAGCCCCAGCATTTT
TRBV18	TRBJ1-4	NA	NA	CASSITGSVTNEKLFF	TGTGCCAGCTCAATCACAGGGTCCGTAACTAATGAAAAACTGTTTTTT
TRBV19	TRBJ1-3	NA	TRBD1	CASSLDNRGPGNTIYF	TGTGCCAGTAGCCTCGACAACAGGGGGCCTGGAAACACCATATATTTT
TRBV4-2	TRBJ2-5	NA	NA	CASSPGAGVYQETQYF	TGTGCCAGCAGCCCTGGGGCCGGGGTCTACCAAGAGACCCAGTACTTC